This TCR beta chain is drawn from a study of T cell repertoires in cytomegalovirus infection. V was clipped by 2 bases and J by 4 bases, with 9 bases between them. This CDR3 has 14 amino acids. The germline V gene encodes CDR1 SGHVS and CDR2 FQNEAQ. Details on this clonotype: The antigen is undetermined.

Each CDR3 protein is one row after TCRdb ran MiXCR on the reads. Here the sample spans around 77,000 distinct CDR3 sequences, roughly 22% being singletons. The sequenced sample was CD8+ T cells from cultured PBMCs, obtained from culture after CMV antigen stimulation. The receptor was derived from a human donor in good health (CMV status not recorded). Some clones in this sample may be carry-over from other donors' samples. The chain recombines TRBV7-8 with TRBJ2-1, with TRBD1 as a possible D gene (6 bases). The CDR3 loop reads CASSLLGQYNEQFF. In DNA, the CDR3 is TGTGCCAGCAGCTTACTAGGACAGTACAATGAGCAGTTCTTC. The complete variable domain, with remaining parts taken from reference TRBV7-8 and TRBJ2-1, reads GAGVSQSPRYKVAKRGQDVALRCDPISGHVSLFWYQQALGQGPEFLTYFQNEAQLDKSGLPSDRFFAERPEGSVSTLKIQRTQQEDSAVYLCASSLLGQYNEQFFGPGTRLTVL.